What follows are 8 T cell receptor beta chains derived from one specimen sequenced in a study of beta chain features in type 1 diabetes. Since all of the isolated RNA was reverse transcribed, expressed TCRB transcripts were what got sequenced. Profiled with immunoSEQ multiplex PCR; TCRdb holds only in-frame clones, not every one. The table includes about 240,000 clones, roughly 30% detected once. Material: central memory CD4+ T cells from blood. The source is a man aged 25 to 40 in good health.

This clone was counted only a few times. V gene TRBV5-1 combines with J gene TRBJ2-2; 10 bases line up with TRBD2. The germline CDR1 and CDR2 sequences are SGHRS and YFSETQ. This CDR3 comprises 16 residues. V lost 4 bases to trimming and J lost 2 bases; unmatched junction nucleotides: 5. CDR3 loop: CASSPWTSGNTGELFF. For the CDR3, the DNA is TGCGCCAGCAGCCCCTGGACTAGCGGTAACACCGGGGAGCTGTTTTTT.

In this sample, this clone turned up a few times. The CDR3 loop reads CAWSVPGKNQPQHF. Here the CDR3 DNA reads TGTGCCTGGAGTGTACCAGGGAAGAATCAGCCCCAGCATTTT. V gene TRBV30 combines with J gene TRBJ1-5; weak D call: TRBD1 (5 bases). V shed 0 bases and J shed 4 bases, with 10 bases lying between them. The germline V gene encodes CDR1 GTSNPN and CDR2 SVGIG (reference sequence). CDR3 size: 14 residues.

The J gene is TRBJ2-2, the V gene TRBV7-9; a possible D gene is TRBD1 (5 bases). Germline CDR1 SEHNR, CDR2 FQNEAQ (reference sequence). Trimming shortened V by 2 bases and J by 4 bases, and 5 bases separated the two germline ends. The CDR3 is 13 amino acids. The CDR3: CASSLRGTGELFF. In nucleotides, the CDR3 is TGTGCCAGCAGCTTAAGGGGCACCGGGGAGCTGTTTTTT.

The V call is TRBV6-1, the J call TRBJ2-1; the match to TRBD2 covers 9 bases. The V segment lost 10 bases and the J segment 2 bases; nucleotides outside the gene matches: 6. This CDR3 contains 14 residues. The V gene's germline CDR1 is MNHNS and CDR2 SASEGT. The DNA for the CDR3 is TGTGCCACCGAGCGGGGGGATACCTACAATGAGCAGTTCTTC. It yields the protein CATERGDTYNEQFF.

This clone was observed a handful of times. V usage is TRBV5-6 and J usage is TRBJ2-1, with 7 bases lining up with TRBD2. The germline gives CDR1 SGHDT, CDR2 YYEEEE. This CDR3 contains 14 residues. With 5 bases clipped from V and 8 bases from J, the junction kept 10 bases outside the gene matches. CDR3 in DNA: TGTGCCAGCAGTCTTACCGGGGGGTTCGATGAGCAGTTCTTC. Translation: CASSLTGGFDEQFF.

This clone was recorded at least ten times. Here the CDR3 reads CAWSLGSQPQHF. In DNA, the CDR3 is TGTGCCTGGAGTTTGGGCAGCCAGCCCCAGCATTTT. The chain has TRBV30 and TRBJ1-5; D gene ambiguous. Germline V CDR1 and CDR2: GTSNPN, SVGIG (reference sequence). The CDR3 is 12 residues long. Trimming took off 2 bases at V and 7 bases at J, with 9 bases between the two ends.

This clone appeared a few times. The chain is built from TRBV5-6 and TRBJ2-5; D uncertain. From germline, CDR1 is SGHDT and CDR2 YYEEEE. CDR3 length: 13 amino acids. The V gene lost 1 base and the J gene lost 5 bases, with 9 bases spanning the gap. CDR3 bases: TGTGCCAGCAGCTTGCCCAGAAGCGAGACCCAGTACTTC. Protein product: CASSLPRSETQYF.

The V call is TRBV11-2, the J call TRBJ2-7; a possible D gene is TRBD2 (6 bases). CDR1 is SGHAT and CDR2 is FQNNGV in the germline V gene. Trimming stripped 1 base from V and 0 bases from J, with 10 bases between. The CDR3 is 15 residues long. Written as DNA, the CDR3 is TGTGCCAGCAGCTTAGCGGCGGGGAGCTCCTACGAGCAGTACTTC. Amino acid sequence: CASSLAAGSSYEQYF.